The rows below give T cell receptor beta chains drawn from one sample of a study of shared clonotypes between healthy human individuals. Clones were read by immunoSEQ multiplex PCR, and TCRdb kept only the in-frame ones, dropping some. The profile shows roughly 2 million clones, roughly 95% of them singletons. The sequencing sample was made of naive CD4+ T cells sorted from blood. All receptors derive from a young man in good health. Both conserved end residues are part of each CDR3. A D gene is named only where the DNA matches it firmly. The size of a clone is reported for some rows only, either as once, few or many, or as a class for expanded clones.

NA NA TRBJ2-6 TRBV5-4 CASSLGRSSGANVLTF TGTGCCAGCAGCTTGGGACGGAGCTCTGGGGCCAACGTCCTGACTTTC
TRBD2 NA TRBJ2-3 TRBV18 CASSPNDKRGTTDTQYF TGTGCCAGCTCACCAAACGACAAGCGGGGGACCACAGATACGCAGTATTTT
NA NA TRBJ2-1 TRBV7-2 CASSLYRGEQFF TGTGCCAGCAGCTTATATAGGGGTGAGCAGTTCTTC
NA once TRBJ1-2 TRBV6-5 CASSKGTRGDYGYTF TGTGCCAGCAGTAAAGGAACTCGAGGGGACTATGGCTACACCTTC
NA once TRBJ2-1 TRBV7-9 CASSSRRDEQFF TGTGCCAGCAGCTCCCGTCGGGATGAGCAGTTCTTC
NA NA TRBJ1-5 TRBV6-1 CASSRGRGAKPQHF TGTGCCAGCAGTCGAGGCCGAGGGGCTAAGCCCCAGCATTTT
NA few TRBJ1-2 TRBV19 CASSLAVGYGYTF TGTGCCAGTAGCCTGGCAGTTGGATATGGCTACACCTTC
TRBD1 NA TRBJ1-6 TRBV25-1 CASGTGQYNSPLHF TGTGCCAGCGGGACGGGACAGTATAATTCACCCCTCCACTTT
NA once TRBJ1-4 TRBV7-8 CASSLTGEGEKLFF TGTGCCAGCAGCTTGACCGGGGAAGGTGAAAAACTGTTTTTT
NA NA TRBJ2-1 TRBV5-1 CASSVEPLRHNEQFF TGCGCCAGCAGCGTCGAACCTCTTAGGCACAATGAGCAGTTCTTC
TRBD1 NA TRBJ1-2 TRBV4-2 CASSPVGTGDGYTF TGTGCCAGCAGCCCGGTAGGGACAGGTGATGGCTACACCTTC
TRBD1 once TRBJ1-5 TRBV18 CASSPSGTGVRNQPQHF TGTGCCAGCTCACCATCCGGGACAGGGGTCCGCAATCAGCCCCAGCATTTT
TRBD2 NA TRBJ2-5 TRBV2 CASSKGLAGGGETQYF TGTGCCAGCAGTAAAGGCCTAGCGGGCGGGGGAGAGACCCAGTACTTC
TRBD1 NA TRBJ2-5 TRBV5-1 CASSLVVSTGGETQYF TGCGCCAGCAGCTTGGTCGTTAGTACAGGGGGAGAGACCCAGTACTTC
NA NA TRBJ2-6 TRBV11-2 CASSLGPIISGANVLTF TGTGCCAGCAGCTTGGGACCCATCATCTCTGGGGCCAACGTCCTGACTTTC
TRBD1 NA TRBJ1-2 TRBV11-2 CASSRGTGPYGYTF TGTGCCAGCAGCCGCGGGACAGGACCCTATGGCTACACCTTC
NA NA TRBJ2-2 TRBV21-1 CASSPGQGNTGELFF TGTGCCAGCAGCCCCGGACAGGGGAACACCGGGGAGCTGTTTTTT
TRBD1 once TRBJ1-2 TRBV6-4 CASRAGTGDYYGYTF TGTGCCAGCAGAGCCGGGACAGGGGACTACTATGGCTACACCTTC
NA NA TRBJ2-1 TRBV4-2 CASSQGWLGNEQFF TGTGCCAGCAGCCAAGGATGGTTGGGGAATGAGCAGTTCTTC
TRBD2 NA TRBJ2-7 TRBV6-1 CASSEGGGRGYEQYF TGTGCCAGCAGTGAAGGGGGCGGGAGGGGATACGAGCAGTACTTC
NA NA TRBJ1-1 TRBV6-1 CASRTSDIQPEAFF TGTGCCAGCAGGACCTCAGACATACAACCTGAAGCTTTCTTT
NA NA TRBJ2-7 TRBV10-3 CAISWSMDTGYEQYF TGTGCCATCAGTTGGTCTATGGACACTGGTTACGAGCAGTACTTC
NA NA TRBJ1-1 TRBV5-1 CASSLEAPGTEAFF TGCGCCAGCAGCTTGGAGGCACCTGGGACTGAAGCTTTCTTT
NA NA TRBJ2-7 TRBV28 CASSLGRVRLNYEQYF TGTGCCAGCAGTTTAGGGCGGGTTCGGCTCAACTACGAGCAGTACTTC
NA NA TRBJ1-2 TRBV6-1 CASRWYSNYGYTF TGTGCCAGCAGGTGGTATTCTAACTATGGCTACACCTTC
TRBD2 NA TRBJ2-3 TRBV7-9 CASSSGLADFYTQYF TGTGCCAGCAGCTCGGGACTAGCGGACTTCTATACGCAGTATTTT
TRBD1 NA TRBJ2-7 TRBV6-1 CASLDRAGYEQYF TGTGCCAGCCTCGACAGGGCTGGCTACGAGCAGTACTTC
TRBD2 NA TRBJ2-1 TRBV4-2 CASSQRTSAYNEQFF TGTGCCAGCAGCCAACGGACTAGCGCCTACAATGAGCAGTTCTTC
NA once TRBJ2-7 TRBV6-1 CASSGVTYEQYF TGTGCCAGCAGTGGAGTTACCTACGAGCAGTACTTC
TRBD2 NA TRBJ2-2 TRBV7-3 CASSLNPGGQNTGELFF TGTGCCAGCAGCTTAAACCCGGGGGGGCAAAACACCGGGGAGCTGTTTTTT
NA NA TRBJ2-2 TRBV25-1 CASSSVADTGELFF TGTGCCAGCAGCTCCGTAGCGGACACCGGGGAGCTGTTTTTT
TRBD2 NA TRBJ2-1 TRBV6-6 CASNSEREVNNEQFF TGTGCCAGCAATTCCGAGCGGGAGGTAAACAATGAGCAGTTCTTC
NA NA TRBJ1-1 TRBV5-4 CASSLPGAVGFEAFF TGTGCCAGCAGCCTGCCAGGGGCCGTCGGTTTTGAAGCTTTCTTT
TRBD2 once TRBJ2-3 TRBV15 CATSPSLAGVTDTQYF TGTGCCACCAGCCCCTCACTAGCGGGGGTCACAGATACGCAGTATTTT
NA NA TRBJ1-6 TRBV29-1 CSVGDNNNSPLHF TGCAGCGTTGGGGACAATAATAATTCACCCCTCCACTTT
NA NA TRBJ1-2 TRBV7-2 CASSLEARVYGYTF TGTGCCAGCAGCTTAGAGGCCAGGGTTTATGGCTACACCTTC
NA once TRBJ1-1 TRBV2 CASRRGGTEAFF TGTGCCAGCAGGAGGGGCGGAACTGAAGCTTTCTTT
NA once TRBJ1-4 TRBV4-3 CASSPHGSATNEKLFF TGCGCCAGCAGCCCTCACGGTTCCGCAACTAATGAAAAACTGTTTTTT
TRBD1 NA TRBJ2-2 TRBV10-3 CAIRQGASTGELFF TGTGCCATACGACAGGGGGCGAGTACCGGGGAGCTGTTTTTT
TRBD1 NA TRBJ1-4 TRBV2 CASSPTGVKIEKLFF TGTGCCAGCAGTCCGACAGGGGTAAAGATCGAAAAACTGTTTTTT
NA NA TRBJ2-1 TRBV5-6 CASSRIAGQGNNEQFF TGTGCCAGCAGCCGGATAGCGGGACAGGGAAACAATGAGCAGTTCTTC
TRBD1 NA TRBJ2-7 TRBV30 CAYGRDRGHEQYF TGTGCTTATGGGCGGGACAGGGGCCACGAGCAGTACTTC